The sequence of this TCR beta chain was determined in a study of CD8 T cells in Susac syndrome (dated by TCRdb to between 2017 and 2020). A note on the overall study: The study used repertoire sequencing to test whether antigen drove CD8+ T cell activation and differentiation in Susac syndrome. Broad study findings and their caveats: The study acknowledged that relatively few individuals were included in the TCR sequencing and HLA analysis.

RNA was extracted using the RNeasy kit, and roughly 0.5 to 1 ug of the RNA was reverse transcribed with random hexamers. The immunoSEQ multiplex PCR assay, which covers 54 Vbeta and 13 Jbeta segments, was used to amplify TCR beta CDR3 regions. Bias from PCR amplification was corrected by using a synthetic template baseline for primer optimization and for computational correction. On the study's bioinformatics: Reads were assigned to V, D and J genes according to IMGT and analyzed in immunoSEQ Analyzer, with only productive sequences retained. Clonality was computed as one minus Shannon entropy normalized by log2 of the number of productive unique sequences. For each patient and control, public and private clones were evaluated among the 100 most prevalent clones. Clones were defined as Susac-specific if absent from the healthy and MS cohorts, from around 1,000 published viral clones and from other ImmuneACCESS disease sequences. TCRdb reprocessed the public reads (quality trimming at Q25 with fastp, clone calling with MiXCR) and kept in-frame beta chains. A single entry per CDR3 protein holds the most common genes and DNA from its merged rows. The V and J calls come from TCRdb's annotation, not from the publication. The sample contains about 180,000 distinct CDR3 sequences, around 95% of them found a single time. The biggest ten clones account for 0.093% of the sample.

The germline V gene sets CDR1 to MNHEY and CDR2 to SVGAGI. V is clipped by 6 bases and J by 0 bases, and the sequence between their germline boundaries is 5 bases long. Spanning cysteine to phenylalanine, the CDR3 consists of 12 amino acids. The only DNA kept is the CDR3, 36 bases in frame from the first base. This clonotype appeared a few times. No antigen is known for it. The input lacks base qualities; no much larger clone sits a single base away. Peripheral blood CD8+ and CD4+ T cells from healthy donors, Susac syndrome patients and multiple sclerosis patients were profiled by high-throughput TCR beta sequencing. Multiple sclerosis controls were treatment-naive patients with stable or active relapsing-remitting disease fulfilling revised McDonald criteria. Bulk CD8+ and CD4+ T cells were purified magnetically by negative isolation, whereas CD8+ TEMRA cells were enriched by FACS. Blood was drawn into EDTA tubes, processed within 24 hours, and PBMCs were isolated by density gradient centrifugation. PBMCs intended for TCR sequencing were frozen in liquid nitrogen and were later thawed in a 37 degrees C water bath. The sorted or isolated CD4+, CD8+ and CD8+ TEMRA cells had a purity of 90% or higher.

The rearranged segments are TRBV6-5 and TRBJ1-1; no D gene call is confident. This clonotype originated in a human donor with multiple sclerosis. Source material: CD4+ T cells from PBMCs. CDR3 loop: CASRRMNTEAFF. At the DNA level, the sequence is TGTGCCAGCAGACGAATGAACACTGAAGCTTTCTTT.